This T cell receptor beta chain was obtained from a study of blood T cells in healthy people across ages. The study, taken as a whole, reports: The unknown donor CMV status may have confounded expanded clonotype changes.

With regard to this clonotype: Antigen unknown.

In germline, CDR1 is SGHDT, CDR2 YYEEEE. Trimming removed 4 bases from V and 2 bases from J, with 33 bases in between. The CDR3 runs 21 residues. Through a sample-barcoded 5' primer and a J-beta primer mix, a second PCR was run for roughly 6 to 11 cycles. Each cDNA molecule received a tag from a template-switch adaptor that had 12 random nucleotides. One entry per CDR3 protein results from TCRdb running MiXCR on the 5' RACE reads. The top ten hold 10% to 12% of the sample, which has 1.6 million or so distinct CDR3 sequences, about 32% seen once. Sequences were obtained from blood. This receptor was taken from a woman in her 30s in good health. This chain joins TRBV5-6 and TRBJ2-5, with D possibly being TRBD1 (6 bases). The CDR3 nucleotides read TGTGCCAGCAGCCAAAGCTCATATGGTAGCAGGGGTAGCCCCTGGCAAGAGACCCAGTACTTC. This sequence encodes CASSQSSYGSRGSPWQETQYF.